This passage covers 26 T cell receptor beta chains from one sample sequenced in a study of siplizumab effects on memory and regulatory T cells. TCRdb's copy holds only in-frame clones and misses some; the assay was immunoSEQ multiplex PCR. The sample consists of tens of thousands of clones, roughly 93% of them appearing once. Sequencing was performed on CD8+ T cells sorted from blood. The receptors derive from a human donor in good health.

The gene calls are TRBV30 and TRBJ2-7, with 8 positions matching TRBD1. Trimming cost V 5 bases and J 2 bases; bases outside gene matches: 8. The CDR3 totals 14 residues. Germline assignment: CDR1 GTSNPN and CDR2 SVGIG (reference sequence). CDR3 DNA: TGTGCCTGGGTCAGGGACAGGACAGCCTACGAGCAGTACTTC. Translating gives CAWVRDRTAYEQYF.

V gene TRBV27 combines with J gene TRBJ2-7; D is ambiguous. In germline, CDR1 is MNHEY, CDR2 SMNVEV (reference sequence). V lost 10 bases and J lost 3, with 10 bases in between. This CDR3 is built from 11 residues. CDR3 residues: CATSDGYEQYF. Here the CDR3 DNA reads TGTGCCACCTCTGATGGCTACGAGCAGTACTTC.

The V call is TRBV7-3, the J call TRBJ2-7; perhaps TRBD1 as D (5 bases). The CDR3 sequence is 18 residues long. The germline V and J ends were trimmed by 4 bases and 3 bases, with 25 bases remaining between them. Germline V gives CDR1 SGHTA, CDR2 FQGTGA. The CDR3 loop reads CASSSTPLDPQRGYEQYF. In DNA, the CDR3 is TGTGCCAGCAGCTCAACCCCCCTGGACCCTCAAAGGGGCTACGAGCAGTACTTC.

V and J are TRBV7-8 and TRBJ2-2, with D uncertain. Germline V CDR1 and CDR2: SGHVS, FQNEAQ. V shed 6 bases and J shed 1 base, with 3 bases lying between them. The CDR3 is made up of 12 amino acids. The CDR3 DNA sequence: TGTGCCAGCAGACAGAACACCGGGGAGCTGTTTTTT. It codes for CASRQNTGELFF.

Regarding this clone: Other nucleotide sequences from this sample produce the same CDR3. This chain uses TRBV18 with TRBJ2-7; unclear D gene. In germline, CDR1 is KGHSH, CDR2 LQKENI. The CDR3 extends over 11 amino acids. The germline V and J ends were trimmed by 2 bases and 6 bases, with 5 bases remaining between them. The CDR3 nucleotides read TGTGCCAGCTCACCAGGCCGCGAGCAGTACTTC. Protein: CASSPGREQYF.

This rearrangement joins TRBV14 to TRBJ2-5, with 7 nucleotides matching TRBD1. The germline V gene has CDR1 SGHDN and CDR2 FVKESK. V dropped 0 bases and J dropped 4; count of bases not matched to a gene: 14. CDR3 length: 18 amino acids. The DNA of the CDR3 is TGTGCCAGCAGCCAAGAGTGGAGACAGGGCCCACCGGGAGAGACCCAGTACTTC. This codes for CASSQEWRQGPPGETQYF.

V is TRBV7-9 and J is TRBJ1-1; D call uncertain. Per the germline V gene, CDR1 is SEHNR and CDR2 is FQNEAQ (reference sequence). CDR3 length: 12 residues. V gave up 10 bases and J gave up 6 bases, with 15 bases separating them. CDR3 sequence (DNA): TGTGCCACTACGTACCGTAACCCTGAAGCTTTCTTT. Protein product: CATTYRNPEAFF.

V usage is TRBV11-2 and J usage is TRBJ2-2, with unresolved D. The germline V gene encodes CDR1 SGHAT and CDR2 FQNNGV. Trimming left V 5 bases short and J 7 bases short, with 8 bases between. The CDR3 has 12 amino acids. DNA for the CDR3: TGTGCCAGCAGCGCAGGTATCGGGGAGCTGTTTTTT. Protein: CASSAGIGELFF.

This chain joins TRBV7-2 and TRBJ1-1; the D is unclear. The germline V and J ends were trimmed by 5 bases and 6 bases, with 13 bases remaining between them. Germline loops: CDR1 SGHTA, CDR2 FQGNSA. The CDR3 consists of 13 residues. The CDR3 region has the DNA TGTGCCAGCAGCCCCGTGAACGGGGCTGAAGCTTTCTTT. This codes for CASSPVNGAEAFF.

V is TRBV19 and J is TRBJ2-7; 11 bases align to TRBD2. With V trimmed by 5 bases and J by 2 bases, 8 bases remained unmatched. This CDR3 comprises 16 residues. Germline V lookup: CDR1 LNHDA, CDR2 SQIVND (reference sequence). Here the CDR3 DNA reads TGTGCCAGTAGTCAACCTAGCGGGAGGCGCCCCTACGAGCAGTACTTC. It codes for CASSQPSGRRPYEQYF.

This chain connects TRBV29-1 to TRBJ2-1, with no clear D. This CDR3 spans 10 amino acids. Between the trimmed V and J ends, which lost 5 bases and 6 bases, there was a span of 5 bases. The germline CDR1 and CDR2 sequences are SQVTM and ANQGSEA. In nucleotides, the CDR3 is TGCAGCGTTCGGCCCAATGAGCAGTTCTTC. Translated, it gives CSVRPNEQFF.

The table lists this clone with a count of one. The rearrangement links TRBV11-2 to TRBJ2-7; either TRBD1 or TRBD2 may supply D (5 bases each). The CDR3 is 15 amino acids. Per germline, CDR1 SGHAT and CDR2 FQNNGV. V lost 0 bases and J 7 bases, leaving 16 bases between the germline ends. As DNA, the CDR3 is TGTGCCAGCAGCTTAGATCTCTGGGGGAATGGAGAGCAGTACTTC. This gives the protein CASSLDLWGNGEQYF.

J is TRBJ2-7 and V is TRBV9; D remains ambiguous. The CDR3 totals 14 residues. Germline CDR1 SGDLS, CDR2 YYNGEE. V lost 0 bases and J lost 7, with 14 bases in between. The CDR3 protein is CASSVGAGTGEQYF. Written as DNA, the CDR3 is TGTGCCAGCAGCGTAGGGGCCGGCACTGGTGAGCAGTACTTC.

V and J are TRBV29-1 and TRBJ2-7; D remains unclear. Trimming removed 3 bases from V and 0 bases from J, with 9 bases in between. Per the germline V gene, CDR1 is SQVTM and CDR2 is ANQGSEA. The CDR3 is made up of 13 amino acids. CDR3 nucleotide sequence: TGCAGCGTTGAGACCCTTAGCTCCTACGAGCAGTACTTC. Its translation is CSVETLSSYEQYF.

This chain connects TRBV5-6 to TRBJ2-3; D is uncertain. Germline CDR1 SGHDT, CDR2 YYEEEE. V gave up 4 bases and J gave up 7 bases, with 13 bases separating them. This CDR3 has 13 residues. The CDR3 sequence: CASSPTIQNTQYF. CDR3 DNA sequence: TGTGCCAGCAGCCCGACAATCCAGAATACGCAGTATTTT.

The CDR3 DNA reads TGTGCTAGTGGTTTAGGTCTCAGTAGTCTAAGCTACAATGAGCAGTTCTTC. Its protein product is CASGLGLSSLSYNEQFF. The V gene is TRBV12-5, the J gene TRBJ2-1; D uncertain. V lost 3 bases to trimming and J lost 3 bases, with 18 bases between them. Per the germline V gene, CDR1 is LGHNT and CDR2 is FRNRAP. The CDR3 consists of 17 residues. The entire variable domain, with the rest obtained from reference TRBV12-5 and TRBJ2-1, is as follows: DARVTQTPRHKVTEMGQEVTMRCQPILGHNTVFWYRQTMMQGLELLAYFRNRAPLDDSGMPKDRFSAEMPDATLATLKIQPSEPRDSAVYFCASGLGLSSLSYNEQFFGPGTRLTVL.

The chain employs TRBV28 and TRBJ2-3, with D perhaps TRBD1 or TRBD2 (5 bases each). Looked up from germline, CDR1 is MDHEN and CDR2 is SYDVKM. The CDR3 totals 17 residues. Between the trimmed V and J ends, which lost 5 bases and 6 bases, there was a span of 24 bases. Written as DNA, the CDR3 is TGTGCCAGCAGTACCGACCTTCGGGACGGGGCGAGGGATACGCAGTATTTT. As protein: CASSTDLRDGARDTQYF.

The V call is TRBV27, the J call TRBJ1-1; 8 bases line up with TRBD1. The ends lost 2 bases at V and 7 bases at J; junction bases unmatched: 9. CDR1 and CDR2 from the germline V gene are MNHEY and SMNVEV (reference sequence). This CDR3 is 15 amino acids long. CDR3 DNA sequence: TGTGCCAGCAGTTTAAGTCGGACAGGGAGTGATGAAGCTTTCTTT. Protein product: CASSLSRTGSDEAFF.

This chain uses TRBV27 with TRBJ2-6, with 10 bases lining up with TRBD1. The CDR3 loop spans 18 amino acids. In germline, CDR1 is MNHEY, CDR2 SMNVEV (reference sequence). V lost 6 bases to trimming and J lost 0 bases; unmatched junction nucleotides: 8. The CDR3 bases are TGTGCCAGCAGACTTACGACAGGGGGCGTCTCTGGGGCCAACGTCCTGACTTTC. Protein: CASRLTTGGVSGANVLTF. Together with reference TRBV27 and TRBJ2-6, the CDR3 gives the full variable domain: EAQVTQNPRYLITVTGKKLTVTCSQNMNHEYMSWYRQDPGLGLRQIYYSMNVEVTDKGDVPEGYKVSRKEKRNFPLILESPSPNQTSLYFCASRLTTGGVSGANVLTFGAGSRLTVL.

The genes are TRBV6-1 and TRBJ1-2; tentative D call: TRBD1 (6 bases). The germline V gene has CDR1 MNHNS and CDR2 SASEGT. V shed 11 bases and J shed 0 bases, with 13 bases lying between them. This CDR3 is 13 amino acids long. The CDR3 reads CAGGGPANYGYTF. In DNA, the CDR3 is TGTGCCGGAGGGGGGCCAGCTAACTATGGCTACACCTTC.

The chain recombines TRBV18 with TRBJ2-7; a weak D match, TRBD1 (6 bases). V dropped 3 bases and J dropped 2 bases, with 8 bases sitting between them. CDR1 and CDR2 (germline): KGHSH, LQKENI. CDR3 length: 13 residues. The CDR3 coding sequence is TGTGCCAGCTCACCGGACAGTACCTACGAGCAGTACTTC. This translates into CASSPDSTYEQYF.

The chain employs TRBV28 and TRBJ2-2; tentative D call: TRBD1 (6 bases). Germline CDR1 and CDR2: MDHEN and SYDVKM. CDR3 size: 16 residues. Trimming stripped 1 base from V and 5 bases from J, with 14 bases between. CDR3 loop: CASSLLGQGITGELFF. DNA of the CDR3: TGTGCCAGCAGTTTATTAGGGCAGGGGATTACCGGGGAGCTGTTTTTT.

In its sample, this clone was seen once. The chain has TRBV28 and TRBJ2-3; TRBD2 is a possible D gene (6 bases). V gave up 1 base and J gave up 6 bases, with 14 bases separating them. The CDR3 sequence is 15 residues long. The germline gives CDR1 MDHEN, CDR2 SYDVKM. Here the CDR3 DNA reads TGTGCCAGCAGTTTATTCTTAGCAGGGACTGATACGCAGTATTTT. Its protein product is CASSLFLAGTDTQYF.

This clone has just one count. The rearrangement joins TRBV5-5 to TRBJ1-1; D ambiguous. The CDR3 spans 14 residues. Trimming shortened V by 1 base and J by 4 bases, and 11 bases separated the two germline ends. The germline V gene has CDR1 SGHKS and CDR2 YYEKEE (reference sequence). The CDR3 sequence is CASSLYLGGTEAFF. The CDR3, as DNA: TGTGCCAGCAGCTTGTACCTCGGTGGCACTGAAGCTTTCTTT.

This clone was seen just once. The chain uses TRBV10-3 and TRBJ2-3; no clear D. The CDR3 runs to 11 residues. V lost 7 bases to trimming and J lost 6 bases, with 8 bases between them. Germline CDR1 reads ENHRY; CDR2 reads SYGVKD. CDR3 DNA sequence: TGTGCCATCATGATTGCTGATACGCAGTATTTT. It encodes CAIMIADTQYF.

V and J are TRBV14 and TRBJ1-3; D perhaps matches TRBD1 (5 bases). The CDR3 is made up of 16 amino acids. Trimming removed 1 base at V and 0 bases at J, with 10 bases between. CDR1 and CDR2 from the germline V gene are SGHDN and FVKESK. The CDR3 loop reads CASSQGRAASGNTIYF. The CDR3 DNA reads TGTGCCAGCAGCCAAGGCAGGGCCGCCTCTGGAAACACCATATATTTT.